One and the same sample provided the 28 T cell receptor beta chains below, sequenced in a study of T cells in Graves' hyperthyroidism and ophthalmopathy. Amplification yielded TCR beta CDR3 regions, with RNA transcripts as the source. TCR CDR3 underwent first-round RT-PCR with the HTBI primer set. TCRdb redid the calling of the multiplex PCR reads with MiXCR, one entry per CDR3 protein. The sample records nearly 600,000 distinct CDR3 sequences, 12% to 15% being singletons. Sequenced material: blood. The receptors were sampled from a woman between 18 and 29 years old with Graves' ophthalmopathy.

The table lists this clonotype with many counts. The rearrangement links TRBV27 to TRBJ2-5, with TRBD1 as a possible D gene (6 bases). Trimming shortened V by 5 bases and J by 1 base, and 8 bases separated the two germline ends. The CDR3 consists of 13 residues. Per germline, CDR1 MNHEY and CDR2 SMNVEV (reference sequence). The CDR3 coding sequence is TGTGCCAGCAGTCCCAGGGGCCAAGAGACCCAGTACTTC. The encoded protein is CASSPRGQETQYF.

This chain links TRBV19 with TRBJ2-2, with D tentatively TRBD1 or TRBD2 (5 bases each). The CDR3 length is 20 residues. Trimming stripped 3 bases from V and 3 bases from J, with 26 bases between. Per germline, CDR1 LNHDA and CDR2 SQIVND (reference sequence). CDR3 coding DNA: TGTGCCAGTAGTATTTCGTGGCGGGCAGGGCCTCTGGAGGACACCGGGGAGCTGTTTTTT. The encoded protein is CASSISWRAGPLEDTGELFF.

In this sample, this clonotype turned up many times. The chain has TRBV12-5 and TRBJ2-3; D might be TRBD2 (5 bases). The ends were cut back, 3 bases at V and 6 bases at J, with 10 bases in the middle. CDR1 and CDR2 (germline): LGHNT, FRNRAP. The CDR3 sequence is 13 residues long. The CDR3: CASGFGVADTQYF. CDR3 nucleotide sequence: TGTGCTAGTGGTTTCGGGGTTGCGGATACGCAGTATTTT.

This clonotype was counted between two and nine times. V and J are TRBV7-8 and TRBJ1-5, with 10 bases that match TRBD1. Trimming took 5 bases from V and 6 from J; bases not matched to a gene: 13. Germline lookup yields CDR1 SGHVS and CDR2 FQNEAQ. This CDR3 region has 17 residues. DNA of the CDR3: TGTGCCAGCAGCGCCCGCCGGGACAGGGGTTTTAGTCAGCCCCAGCATTTT. Its protein is CASSARRDRGFSQPQHF.

This clonotype has at least ten counts. V gene TRBV3-1 combines with J gene TRBJ1-1, with TRBD1 as a possible D gene (5 bases). The germline V gene encodes CDR1 LGHDT and CDR2 YNNKEL (reference sequence). V lost 7 bases, J lost 10 bases, and 22 bases lay in between. The CDR3 covers 14 residues. The CDR3 region has the DNA TGTGCCAGCACCGAATCCGGTAAGGGGCTGAGAGCTTTCTTT. The encoded protein is CASTESGKGLRAFF.

This clonotype was counted many times. The rearrangement joins TRBV7-2 to TRBJ2-3; unclear D gene. Trimming removed 5 bases at V and 2 bases at J, with 14 bases between. The germline V gene has CDR1 SGHTA and CDR2 FQGNSA. This CDR3 is built from 15 residues. CDR3 in DNA: TGTGCCAGCAGCGCCCCCAGTACGATCACAGATACGCAGTATTTT. Translated: CASSAPSTITDTQYF.

At least ten counts were recorded for this clonotype. The genes are TRBV3-1 and TRBJ2-7; 7 nucleotides match TRBD2. The CDR3 loop spans 15 amino acids. Per the germline V gene, CDR1 is LGHDT and CDR2 is YNNKEL (reference sequence). J lost 4 bases, V lost 4 bases, and 10 bases had no gene match. CDR3 coding DNA: TGTGCCAGCAGCCGCCCCCGGGGAGGGACTTACGAGCAGTACTTC. This gives the protein CASSRPRGGTYEQYF.

This clonotype showed up many times. The genes are TRBV18 and TRBJ2-7; D unclear. Germline CDR1 reads KGHSH; CDR2 reads LQKENI. This CDR3 has 13 amino acids. Trimming shortened V by 0 bases and J by 6 bases, and 9 bases separated the two germline ends. The CDR3: CASSPPSTPEQYF. The DNA for the CDR3 is TGTGCCAGCTCACCACCGTCGACACCCGAGCAGTACTTC.

This clonotype was seen only a few times. V is TRBV24-1 and J is TRBJ1-1; D is undetermined. This CDR3 comprises 13 residues. Per the germline V gene, CDR1 is KGHDR and CDR2 is SFDVKD. Between the trimmed V and J ends, which lost 2 bases and 3 bases, there was a span of 6 bases. The CDR3 spells CATSDSWDTEAFF. The CDR3 bases are TGTGCCACCAGTGATTCCTGGGACACTGAAGCTTTCTTT.

This clonotype was detected many times. CDR3 residues: CASSFSLWDRSYEQYF. DNA for the CDR3: TGTGCCAGCAGTTTTTCTCTCTGGGACAGGTCCTACGAGCAGTACTTC. This chain connects TRBV28 to TRBJ2-7; 8 bases are shared with TRBD1. From germline, CDR1 is MDHEN and CDR2 SYDVKM. The CDR3 contains 16 residues. V trimming: 3 bases; J trimming: 1 base; junction bases outside the gene matches: 8.

This clonotype was seen a handful of times. This chain connects TRBV20-1 to TRBJ2-7; 8 bases are a match to TRBD1. Germline CDR1 DFQATT, CDR2 SNEGSKA (reference sequence). The V gene end was trimmed by 4 bases and the J gene end by 0 bases; junction bases not matched to a gene: 8. The CDR3 spans 15 residues. This CDR3 reads CSATSRTGISYEQYF. The CDR3 DNA reads TGCAGTGCTACAAGTAGGACAGGGATCTCCTACGAGCAGTACTTC.

The chain carries TRBV20-1 and TRBJ1-5; TRBD1 matches at 7 bases. Germline V gives CDR1 DFQATT, CDR2 SNEGSKA (reference sequence). The CDR3 covers 14 residues. J was trimmed by 3 bases and V by 2 bases; bases with no gene match: 4. The CDR3 reads CSARPTGVNQPQHF. The CDR3 DNA reads TGCAGTGCTAGACCAACAGGGGTCAATCAGCCCCAGCATTTT.

The chain couples TRBV7-6 to TRBJ2-2; TRBD1 agrees at 7 bases. The CDR3 contains 17 residues. The germline V gene encodes CDR1 SGHVS and CDR2 FNYEAQ. J lost 0 bases, V lost 5 bases, and 9 bases had no gene match. The CDR3: CASSQPGQPTNTGELFF. DNA for the CDR3: TGTGCCAGCAGCCAACCGGGACAGCCTACGAACACCGGGGAGCTGTTTTTT.

This clonotype was recorded at least ten times. As DNA, the CDR3 is TGTGCCAGCAGCATCTCGACTAGCGGGAGGGGAACCGGGGAGCTGTTTTTT. This gives the protein CASSISTSGRGTGELFF. The chain carries TRBV9 and TRBJ2-2, with TRBD2 identical over 14 bases. CDR3 length: 17 amino acids. J gave up 5 bases and V 4 bases, and 7 bases lay outside the gene matches. Germline CDR1 reads SGDLS; CDR2 reads YYNGEE. Filled out from reference TRBV9 and TRBJ2-2, the complete variable domain reads DSGVTQTPKHLITATGQRVTLRCSPRSGDLSVYWYQQSLDQGLQFLIQYYNGEERAKGNILERFSAQQFPDLHSELNLSSLELGDSALYFCASSISTSGRGTGELFFGEGSRLTVL.

The rearrangement links TRBV6-2 or TRBV6-3 to TRBJ2-1; 8 bases are a match to TRBD2. Trimming removed 2 bases from V and 7 bases from J; junction bases left unmatched: 7. This CDR3 has 15 residues. Germline V gene lookup returns CDR1 MNHEY and CDR2 SVGEGT. CDR3 residues: CASSYAAGVLNEQFF. The CDR3 nucleotides are TGTGCCAGCAGTTACGCAGCGGGAGTTCTGAATGAGCAGTTCTTC.

Ten or more counts support this clonotype. The V and J genes are TRBV7-3 and TRBJ2-7, with D perhaps matching TRBD1 or TRBD2 (5 bases each). The CDR3 runs to 17 residues. Germline CDR1 is SGHTA and CDR2 is FQGTGA. The V end was cut by 6 bases, the J end by 3 bases, with 24 bases between. The CDR3 sequence is CASSIRIMGESLYEQYF. In DNA, the CDR3 is TGTGCCAGCAGTATAAGAATAATGGGGGAGAGTCTCTACGAGCAGTACTTC.

This clonotype was counted many times. Written as DNA, the CDR3 is TGCGCCAGCAGCTTGGACACGGGAGGGCCCTACGAGCAGTACTTC. It codes for CASSLDTGGPYEQYF. This rearrangement joins TRBV5-1 to TRBJ2-7, with 8 bases that match TRBD2. Unmatched junction bases numbered 4, after V lost 0 bases and J lost 2 bases. Germline CDR1 SGHRS, CDR2 YFSETQ. This CDR3 is built from 15 residues.

This clonotype came up many times. The V and J genes are TRBV6-2 or TRBV6-3 and TRBJ1-1, with unresolved D. This CDR3 region has 14 residues. From germline, CDR1 is MNHEY and CDR2 SVGEGT. Trimming pared 0 bases from V and 4 bases from J, leaving 9 bases between. The DNA of the CDR3 is TGTGCCAGCAGTTACTCGGGGTGGACCACTGAAGCTTTCTTT. Translation gives CASSYSGWTTEAFF.

A few counts support this clonotype. CDR3 in amino acids: CASSAGTGFYNEQFF. In DNA form, the CDR3 reads TGTGCCAGCAGCGCCGGGACAGGGTTTTACAATGAGCAGTTCTTC. The rearrangement uses TRBV9 and TRBJ2-1; 9 bases are a match to TRBD1. CDR1 is SGDLS and CDR2 is YYNGEE in the germline V gene. V lost 3 bases and J lost 4; bases outside the gene matches: 5. The CDR3 has 15 amino acids.

This clonotype has at least ten counts. The chain links TRBV6-1 to TRBJ2-3, with a weak D call TRBD1 (6 bases). The germline V and J ends were trimmed by 5 bases and 2 bases, with 14 bases remaining between them. This CDR3 region has 15 residues. Germline assignment: CDR1 MNHNS and CDR2 SASEGT. CDR3 protein: CASSPTGTYTDTQYF. The CDR3 DNA reads TGTGCCAGCAGTCCCACAGGGACCTACACAGATACGCAGTATTTT.

The rearrangement links TRBV28 to TRBJ2-5, with TRBD2 identical over 8 bases. CDR1 and CDR2 (germline): MDHEN, SYDVKM. After removal of 3 bases from V and 2 bases from J, the junction contained 5 bases not matched to a gene. There are 15 residues in the CDR3. CDR3 residues: CASSLDIAGQETQYF. Written as DNA, the CDR3 is TGTGCCAGCAGTTTGGACATAGCGGGGCAAGAGACCCAGTACTTC.

This clonotype was seen repeatedly, ten times or more. The genes are TRBV7-9 and TRBJ2-7, with D possibly matching TRBD1 (5 bases). V lost 8 bases and J lost 0, with 14 bases in between. The CDR3 has 14 amino acids. CDR1 and CDR2 from the germline V gene are SEHNR and FQNEAQ (reference sequence). The chain's CDR3 is CASEHKGLSYEQYF. The DNA for the CDR3 is TGTGCCAGCGAGCACAAGGGGCTCTCCTACGAGCAGTACTTC.

There are many counts of this clonotype. The CDR3 DNA reads TGTGCCAGCAGTTACGGGACAGGGGCCTACAATGAGCAGTTCTTC. Translation gives CASSYGTGAYNEQFF. This chain connects TRBV27 to TRBJ2-1; the match to TRBD1 covers 10 bases. Germline CDR1 MNHEY, CDR2 SMNVEV (reference sequence). CDR3 length: 15 amino acids. Unmatched junction bases numbered 2, after V lost 4 bases and J lost 2 bases.

The CDR3 DNA reads TGCAGTGCTAGGGCCCCCTCAGGGACCCAGTACTTC. Protein sequence: CSARAPSGTQYF. The chain has TRBV20-1 and TRBJ2-5; D gene unclear. This CDR3 is built from 12 residues. The germline gives CDR1 DFQATT, CDR2 SNEGSKA (reference sequence). Trimming removed 3 bases at V and 7 bases at J, with 12 bases between.

This clonotype was observed many times. This rearrangement joins TRBV10-3 to TRBJ2-1, with 14 bases aligning to TRBD2. CDR1 ENHRY and CDR2 SYGVKD come from the germline V gene. The CDR3 is 17 amino acids. Trimming cost V 7 bases and J 0 bases; bases outside gene matches: 5. In nucleotides, the CDR3 is TGTGCCATCACGGCGACTAGCGGGGGGGACTCCTACAATGAGCAGTTCTTC. It specifies CAITATSGGDSYNEQFF.

This clonotype was seen repeatedly, ten times or more. The genes are TRBV29-1 and TRBJ2-7; TRBD2 is a possible D gene (6 bases). The germline V gene has CDR1 SQVTM and CDR2 ANQGSEA. Trimming removed 7 bases from V and 1 base from J, with 14 bases in between. The length of the CDR3 is 13 residues. The CDR3 protein is CSALGLDSYEQYF. The CDR3 nucleotides are TGCAGCGCCTTGGGACTTGATTCCTACGAGCAGTACTTC.

In its sample, this clonotype was seen once. The chain is built from TRBV5-1 and TRBJ1-1; D unresolved. CDR3 length equals 13 residues. V was pared by 3 bases and J by 3 bases, with 9 bases between. CDR1 and CDR2 (germline): SGHRS, YFSETQ. The CDR3 loop is CASSSNRDTEAFF. CDR3 nucleotide sequence: TGCGCCAGCAGCTCAAACCGGGACACTGAAGCTTTCTTT.

The sample holds many counts of this clonotype. V and J are TRBV2 and TRBJ2-7; 8 bases map to TRBD2. This CDR3 is 17 amino acids long. The germline gives CDR1 SNHLY, CDR2 FYNNEI. V trimming: 1 base; J trimming: 6 bases; junction bases outside the gene matches: 14. CDR3 in DNA: TGTGCCAGCAGTGAAGATGGTAGCGGGACTGGAAGGATCGAGCAGTACTTC. Amino acids: CASSEDGSGTGRIEQYF.